This record concerns one T cell receptor (beta chain) sequence. Donors had no recently reported acute infections or vaccinations and were HIV-negative. The data originate from a study of shared clonotypes between healthy human individuals. Background on the study: The people who gave samples were a couple of women and a few men aged 18 to 49. Each donor's CD4 naive and CD4 memory cells filled three plates apiece, CD8 naive two, and CD8 memory one.

The germline V gene has CDR1 LGHNT and CDR2 FRNRAP. The CDR3 has 12 amino acids. Between the trimmed V and J ends, which lost 3 bases and 7 bases, there was a span of 8 bases. Profiled with immunoSEQ multiplex PCR; TCRdb holds only in-frame clones, not every one. The data show some 1 million clones, under 80% seen once. The J gene is TRBJ2-3, the V gene TRBV12-5; D unclear. The sequence derives from a man younger than 30 in good health. Sequencing input: memory CD4+ T cells sorted from blood. Subset meaning: CD45RA-negative fraction. DNA for the CDR3: TGTGCTAGTGGTTTAGGTCCTAATACGCAGTATTTT. Translation: CASGLGPNTQYF.